This T cell receptor beta chain is from a study of molecular identifiers for immune sequencing clone quantification. Regarding the study as a whole: The share of molecules held by clones above 20 RNA copies was over 99% in effector cells and under 1% in naive cells.

The bulk TCR libraries were made with methods described before and with listed TCR primers. TCRdb passed the PCR reads through MiXCR, listing each CDR3 protein once. The top ten clones hold approximately 0.76% of a sample with a few hundred thousand distinct CDR3 sequences, about 26% of them seen once. This clonotype has more than one count but fewer than ten. The target antigen is unknown. Sorted inputs of about 19,000 to 1,000,000 cells, with 10%, 30% or 50% RNA, yielded naive CD8 libraries. Naive CD8 T cell sorting was performed on the CD8+CD4-CCR7+CD45RA+ phenotype. The V gene's germline CDR1 is SEHNR and CDR2 FQNEAQ (reference sequence). V lost 0 bases and J lost 2; bases outside the gene matches: 5. This CDR3 contains 16 residues.

V and J are TRBV7-9 and TRBJ2-3, with 7 nucleotides matching TRBD1. Sequenced: naive CD8+ T cells from blood, with Jurkat cell RNA spiked in. Subset denoted: FACS-sorted CD8+CD4-CCR7+CD45RA+ naive T cells. The TCR was taken from a human donor in good health. Some libraries in this study had Jurkat cell RNA spiked in. The CDR3 nucleotides are TGTGCCAGCAGCTTAGCGGACAGGTTATTCACAGATACGCAGTATTTT. Translation gives CASSLADRLFTDTQYF.